This is a list of T cell receptor beta chains from one sample in a study of blood T cell repertoires in COVID-19. Here immunoSEQ multiplex PCR was the method, and the copy in TCRdb shows in-frame clones only, minus some. The repertoire holds 35,000 to 45,000 clones, with approximately 79% as singletons. Sequenced material: peripheral blood. The receptors originated from a woman aged 80 or over with acute or convalescent COVID-19. Both conserved end residues are part of each CDR3. D genes are given only for firm matches. Clone size appears in some rows only: once, few, many, or a class for an expanded clone.

CDR3 length	V gene	J gene	D gene	clone size	CDR3 DNA	CDR3 protein
15	TRBV3-1/TRBV3-2	TRBJ2-2	TRBD1	NA	TGTGCCAGCAGCCGCCTGACAGGGGTAACCGGGGAGCTGTTTTTT	CASSRLTGVTGELFF
15	TRBV25-1	TRBJ2-5	NA	once	TGTGCCAGCAGTGGTGGACAGTGGCTGCAAGAGACCCAGTACTTC	CASSGGQWLQETQYF
19	TRBV7-8	TRBJ2-2	TRBD2	NA	TGTGCCAGCAGCTTAGTAAATCTAGTAGCGGGAGTTTACACCGGGGAGCTGTTTTTT	CASSLVNLVAGVYTGELFF
15	TRBV9	TRBJ1-5	NA	NA	TGTGCCAGCAGCGTCCATACTGGCGTCGGGGAGCCCCAGCATTTT	CASSVHTGVGEPQHF
17	TRBV5-1	TRBJ2-7	TRBD2	few	TGCGCCAGCAGCACGGGACTAGCGGGAGCAAGCTCCTACGAGCAGTACTTC	CASSTGLAGASSYEQYF
16	TRBV14	TRBJ1-4	NA	once	TGTGCCAGCAGCCACGGTAAATCATCAACTAATGAAAAACTGTTTTTT	CASSHGKSSTNEKLFF
12	TRBV29-1	TRBJ2-5	NA	NA	TGCAGCGGCGGACAGAACCAAGAGACCCAGTACTTC	CSGGQNQETQYF
13	TRBV6-2/TRBV6-3	TRBJ1-2	NA	NA	TGTGCCAGCAGCGACAGGAGAAACTATGGCTACACCTTC	CASSDRRNYGYTF
13	TRBV18	TRBJ1-2	NA	NA	TGTGCCAGCTCACCCACAGGGAAAGACGGCTACACCTTC	CASSPTGKDGYTF
12	TRBV2	TRBJ2-5	NA	NA	TGTGCCAGCAGCCTAACCCTAGAGACCCAGTACTTC	CASSLTLETQYF
17	TRBV6-2/TRBV6-3	TRBJ1-1	TRBD1	NA	TGTGCCAGCAGTCTTACCCGACCGGACAGGGGGGGGACTGAAGCTTTCTTT	CASSLTRPDRGGTEAFF
15	TRBV11-2	TRBJ1-1	NA	NA	TGTGCCAGCAGCCCGATGGGGAGGCGGAACACTGAAGCTTTCTTT	CASSPMGRRNTEAFF
16	TRBV11-2	TRBJ2-7	TRBD1	NA	TGTGCCAGCAGCTTAGATCGGGCAGGGGGCAAATACGAGCAGTACTTC	CASSLDRAGGKYEQYF
15	TRBV6-5	TRBJ2-1	TRBD2	NA	TGTGCCAGCACTTACCTAGTAGCGGGTAAGAATGAGCAGTTCTTC	CASTYLVAGKNEQFF
17	TRBV30	TRBJ2-4	NA	few	TGTGCCTGGACCTCTGGAACGAGGGTTTCGGCCAAAAACATTCAGTACTTC	CAWTSGTRVSAKNIQYF
14	TRBV28	TRBJ1-5	TRBD1	NA	TGTGCCAGCAGGCGAGGGGGCCCGGGTCAGCCCCAGCATTTT	CASRRGGPGQPQHF
16	TRBV11-2	TRBJ2-1	TRBD1	once	TGTGCCAGCAGCTTTTTCCGGACAGGGGGGGGCAATGAGCAGTTCTTC	CASSFFRTGGGNEQFF
13	TRBV27	TRBJ2-1	NA	NA	TGTGCCAGCAGTCATACAGCATCACATGAGCAGTTCTTC	CASSHTASHEQFF
15	TRBV5-1	TRBJ2-6	TRBD1	NA	TGCGCCAGCAGCTTACAGGGGTCTGGGGCCAACGTCCTGACTTTC	CASSLQGSGANVLTF
16	TRBV18	TRBJ1-1	NA	NA	TGTGCCAGCTCACCACAGGTGAGCGGGTCTGGGACTGAAGCTTTCTTT	CASSPQVSGSGTEAFF
12	TRBV27	TRBJ2-1	NA	NA	TGTGCCAGCAGTCTACAGGGACAACGTAAGTTCTTC	CASSLQGQRKFF
12	TRBV6-5	TRBJ1-3	NA	NA	TGTGCCATCGGGAGACCTGGAAACACCATATATTTT	CAIGRPGNTIYF
14	TRBV7-9	TRBJ2-7	TRBD1	NA	TGTGCCAGCAGGGCCGTGGGGACAGGGGACGAGCAGTACTTC	CASRAVGTGDEQYF
13	TRBV29-1	TRBJ2-5	NA	NA	TGCAGCGCTGCGCGCGGGGTCGGGGAGACCCAGTACTTC	CSAARGVGETQYF
15	TRBV2	TRBJ2-5	NA	NA	TGTGCCAGCACTCCAAGGGGGTGGACCGGGGAGACCCAGTACTTC	CASTPRGWTGETQYF
10	TRBV30	TRBJ1-2	NA	once	TGTGCCTGGAGAGAGGGTGGCTACACCTTC	CAWREGGYTF
17	TRBV11-2	TRBJ2-1	TRBD2	NA	TGTGCCAGCCGCGGGACTAGCGGGCGCGGCTCCTACAATGAGCAGTTCTTC	CASRGTSGRGSYNEQFF
12	TRBV5-1	TRBJ1-1	NA	few	TGCGCCAGCAGCTTGGGACGGGGTGAAGCTTTCTTT	CASSLGRGEAFF
13	TRBV15	TRBJ2-7	TRBD1	NA	TGTGCCACCAGCCCCGGGACAGTCTACGAGCAGTACTTC	CATSPGTVYEQYF
15	TRBV19	TRBJ2-3	NA	NA	TGTGCCAGTACTTCAATAGCCCCTCGCGGAGATACGCAGTATTTT	CASTSIAPRGDTQYF
13	TRBV6-5	TRBJ2-7	TRBD1	few	TGTGCCAGCCTCGGACAGGACTCCTACGAGCAGTACTTC	CASLGQDSYEQYF
14	TRBV2	TRBJ1-1	NA	NA	TGTGCCAGCAGTGAAGGACGGGTAGGTTTTGAAGCTTTCTTT	CASSEGRVGFEAFF
13	TRBV6-5	TRBJ1-2	NA	many	TGTGCCAGCAACCCGACAGAGCTATACGGCTACACCTTC	CASNPTELYGYTF
13	TRBV19	TRBJ2-2	NA	NA	TGTGCCAGTATTCGGGGGGCAACCGGGGAGCTGTTTTTT	CASIRGATGELFF
14	TRBV2	TRBJ1-4	TRBD1	few	TGTGCCAGCAGGCCCGGGACAGGGTTTGGAAAACTGTTTTTT	CASRPGTGFGKLFF
23	TRBV10-1	TRBJ2-1	TRBD2	NA	TGCGCCAGCAGGGGCCCGCCCGACTCGGTGGGCGGGAGTTTACATTCCTCCTACAATGAGCAGTTCTTC	CASRGPPDSVGGSLHSSYNEQFF
12	TRBV30	TRBJ2-3	NA	NA	TGTGCCTCGATCTTTAGAACAGATACGCAGTATTTT	CASIFRTDTQYF
15	TRBV19	TRBJ2-1	TRBD2	NA	TGTGCCAGTAGTTTTAGCGGGAGCTCCTACAATGAGCAGTTCTTC	CASSFSGSSYNEQFF
15	TRBV2	TRBJ1-2	NA	NA	TGTGCCAGCAGTGAACTGGGTGCCCCAGGGTATGGCTACACCTTC	CASSELGAPGYGYTF
15	TRBV6-6	TRBJ2-7	TRBD2	NA	TGTGCCAGCAGTTATGGGCTAGCGGGATCCTACGAGCAGTACTTC	CASSYGLAGSYEQYF
14	TRBV30	TRBJ2-2	TRBD2	few	TGTGCCTGGAGTGTAGCGGGAAACACCGGGGAGCTGTTTTTT	CAWSVAGNTGELFF
14	TRBV7-9	TRBJ1-2	NA	NA	TGTGCCAGCAGCCGCCCCCCTACTAACTATGGCTACACCTTC	CASSRPPTNYGYTF
15	TRBV6-5	TRBJ1-1	NA	NA	TGTGCCAGCAGTTACTCGGCGGTCGCGAACACTGAAGCTTTCTTT	CASSYSAVANTEAFF
15	TRBV3-1/TRBV3-2	TRBJ2-7	NA	NA	TGTGCCAGCAGGCAATACCATTTGAGCTCCTACGAGCAGTACTTC	CASRQYHLSSYEQYF
17	TRBV6-2/TRBV6-3	TRBJ2-2	NA	NA	TGTGCCAGCAGCCCCCCCCGGGGTAGGAAGGACACCGGGGAGCTGTTTTTT	CASSPPRGRKDTGELFF
17	TRBV6-2/TRBV6-3	TRBJ2-4	NA	NA	TGTGCCAGCAGCCCACAAGGGGTCCCGGGCGCCAAAAACATTCAGTACTTC	CASSPQGVPGAKNIQYF
14	TRBV30	TRBJ2-1	NA	many	TGTGCCTGGGATCCGGGACTCCCCTACAATGAGCAGTTCTTC	CAWDPGLPYNEQFF
15	TRBV6-2/TRBV6-3	TRBJ2-3	TRBD1	NA	TGTGCCAGCAGTTACTGGACAGGGATCCCAGATACGCAGTATTTT	CASSYWTGIPDTQYF
14	TRBV5-1	TRBJ1-1	TRBD1	NA	TGCGCCAGCAGCCTTAGACAGGGGGACACTGAAGCTTTCTTT	CASSLRQGDTEAFF
15	TRBV19	TRBJ2-3	TRBD2	NA	TGTGCCAGTAGGTCCTTTGCGGGAGCCACAGATACGCAGTATTTT	CASRSFAGATDTQYF
16	TRBV13	TRBJ2-5	TRBD2	few	TGTGCCAGCAGCCCACCGGGACTAGCGGAGCAAGAGACCCAGTACTTC	CASSPPGLAEQETQYF